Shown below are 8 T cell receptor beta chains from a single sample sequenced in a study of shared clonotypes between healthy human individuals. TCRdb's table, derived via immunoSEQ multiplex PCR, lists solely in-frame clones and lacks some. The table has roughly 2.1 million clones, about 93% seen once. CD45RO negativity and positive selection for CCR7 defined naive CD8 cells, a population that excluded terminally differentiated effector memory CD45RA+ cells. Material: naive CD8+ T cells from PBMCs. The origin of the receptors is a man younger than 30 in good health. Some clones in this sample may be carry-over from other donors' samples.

The CDR3 loop reads CASSKRTVNTEAFF. CDR3 in DNA: TGTGCCAGCAGCAAACGGACGGTGAACACTGAAGCTTTCTTT. The chain joins TRBV9 to TRBJ1-1; D uncertain. Germline V gives CDR1 SGDLS, CDR2 YYNGEE. V dropped 4 bases and J dropped 0 bases, with 10 bases sitting between them. This CDR3 is built from 14 residues. Complete variable domain (other parts from reference TRBV9 and TRBJ1-1): DSGVTQTPKHLITATGQRVTLRCSPRSGDLSVYWYQQSLDQGLQFLIQYYNGEERAKGNILERFSAQQFPDLHSELNLSSLELGDSALYFCASSKRTVNTEAFFGQGTRLTVV.

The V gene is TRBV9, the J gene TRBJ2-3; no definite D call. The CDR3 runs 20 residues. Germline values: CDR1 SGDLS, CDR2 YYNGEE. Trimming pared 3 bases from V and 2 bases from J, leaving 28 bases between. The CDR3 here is CASSGQVLGPLHDYTDTQYF. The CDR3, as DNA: TGTGCCAGCAGCGGCCAGGTTCTGGGTCCCCTCCACGATTACACAGATACGCAGTATTTT.

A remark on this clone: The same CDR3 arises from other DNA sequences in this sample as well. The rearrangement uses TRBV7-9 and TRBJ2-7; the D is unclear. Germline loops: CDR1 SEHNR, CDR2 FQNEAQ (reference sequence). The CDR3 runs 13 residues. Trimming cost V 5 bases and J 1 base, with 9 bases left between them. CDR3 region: CASSGSGSYEQYF. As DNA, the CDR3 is TGTGCCAGCAGCGGTTCTGGGTCCTACGAGCAGTACTTC.

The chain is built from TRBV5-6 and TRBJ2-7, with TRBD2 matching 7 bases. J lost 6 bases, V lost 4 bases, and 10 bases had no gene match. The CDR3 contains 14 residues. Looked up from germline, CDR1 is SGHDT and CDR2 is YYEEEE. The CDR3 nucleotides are TGTGCCAGCAGCCGGACTAGGGTAATTGGCGAGCAGTACTTC. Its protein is CASSRTRVIGEQYF.

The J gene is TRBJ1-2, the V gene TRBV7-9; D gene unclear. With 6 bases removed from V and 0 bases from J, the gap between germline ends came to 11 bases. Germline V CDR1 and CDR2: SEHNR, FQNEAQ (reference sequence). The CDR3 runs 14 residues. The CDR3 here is CASSSIQANYGYTF. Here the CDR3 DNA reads TGTGCCAGCAGTTCCATCCAAGCTAACTATGGCTACACCTTC. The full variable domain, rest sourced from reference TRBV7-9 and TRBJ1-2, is DTGVSQNPRHKITKRGQNVTFRCDPISEHNRLYWYRQTLGQGPEFLTYFQNEAQLEKSRLLSDRFSAERPKGSFSTLEIQRTEQGDSAMYLCASSSIQANYGYTFGSGTRLTVV.

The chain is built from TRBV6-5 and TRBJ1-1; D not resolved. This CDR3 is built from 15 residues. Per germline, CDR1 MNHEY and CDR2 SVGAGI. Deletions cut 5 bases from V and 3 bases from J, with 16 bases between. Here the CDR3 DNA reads TGTGCCAGCAGTCCCCTAGCGGGGTCCTACACTGAAGCTTTCTTT. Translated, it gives CASSPLAGSYTEAFF.

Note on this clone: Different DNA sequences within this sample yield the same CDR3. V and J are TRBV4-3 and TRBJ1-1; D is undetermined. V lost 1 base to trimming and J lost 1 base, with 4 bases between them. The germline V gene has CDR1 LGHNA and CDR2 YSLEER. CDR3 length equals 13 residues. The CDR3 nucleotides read TGCGCCAGCAGCCAAGCCCCGAACACTGAAGCTTTCTTT. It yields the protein CASSQAPNTEAFF.

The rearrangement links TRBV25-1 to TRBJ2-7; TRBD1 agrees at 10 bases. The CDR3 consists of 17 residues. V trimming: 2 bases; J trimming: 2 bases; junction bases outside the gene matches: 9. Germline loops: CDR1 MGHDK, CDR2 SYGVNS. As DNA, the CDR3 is TGTGCCAGCAGTGAACTCCCTCGGACAGGGGGGCCCTACGAGCAGTACTTC. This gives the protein CASSELPRTGGPYEQYF.